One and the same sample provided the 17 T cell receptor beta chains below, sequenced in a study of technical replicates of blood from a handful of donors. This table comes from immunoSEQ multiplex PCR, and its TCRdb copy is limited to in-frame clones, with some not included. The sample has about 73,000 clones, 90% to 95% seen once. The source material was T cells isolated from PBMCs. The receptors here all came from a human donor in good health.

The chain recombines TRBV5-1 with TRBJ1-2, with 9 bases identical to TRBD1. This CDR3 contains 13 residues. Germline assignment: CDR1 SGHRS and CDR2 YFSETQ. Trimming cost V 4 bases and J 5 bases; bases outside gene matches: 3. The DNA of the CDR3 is TGCGCCAGCAGCGCACAGGGGGCTTATGGCTACACCTTC. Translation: CASSAQGAYGYTF.

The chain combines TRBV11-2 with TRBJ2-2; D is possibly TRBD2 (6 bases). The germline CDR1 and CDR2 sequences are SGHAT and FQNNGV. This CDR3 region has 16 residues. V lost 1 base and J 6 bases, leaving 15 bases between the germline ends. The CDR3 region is CASSLVWWERAGELFF. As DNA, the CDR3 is TGTGCCAGCAGCTTAGTATGGTGGGAGCGGGCCGGGGAGCTGTTTTTT. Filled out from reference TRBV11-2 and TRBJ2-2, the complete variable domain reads EAGVAQSPRYKIIEKRQSVAFWCNPISGHATLYWYQQILGQGPKLLIQFQNNGVVDDSQLPKDRFSAERLKGVDSTLKIQPAKLEDSAVYLCASSLVWWERAGELFFGEGSRLTVL.

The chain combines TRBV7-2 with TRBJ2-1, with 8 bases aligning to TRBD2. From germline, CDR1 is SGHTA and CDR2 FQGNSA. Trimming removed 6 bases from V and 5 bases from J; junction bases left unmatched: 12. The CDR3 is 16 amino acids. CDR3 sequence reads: CASSSSGTSWHNEQFF. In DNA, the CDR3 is TGTGCCAGCAGTTCATCCGGGACTAGTTGGCACAATGAGCAGTTCTTC.

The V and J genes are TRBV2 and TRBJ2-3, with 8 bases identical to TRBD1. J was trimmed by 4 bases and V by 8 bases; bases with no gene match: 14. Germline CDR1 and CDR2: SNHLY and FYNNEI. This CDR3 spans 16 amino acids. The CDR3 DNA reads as TGTGCCAGCGATCGGCCGGCAGGGGGCGCGTCAGATACGCAGTATTTT. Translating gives CASDRPAGGASDTQYF.

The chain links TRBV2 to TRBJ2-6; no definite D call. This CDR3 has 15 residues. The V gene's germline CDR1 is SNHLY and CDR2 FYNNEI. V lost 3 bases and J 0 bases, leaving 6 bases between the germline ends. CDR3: CASSDRASGANVLTF. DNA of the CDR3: TGTGCCAGCAGTGACCGAGCCTCTGGGGCCAACGTCCTGACTTTC.

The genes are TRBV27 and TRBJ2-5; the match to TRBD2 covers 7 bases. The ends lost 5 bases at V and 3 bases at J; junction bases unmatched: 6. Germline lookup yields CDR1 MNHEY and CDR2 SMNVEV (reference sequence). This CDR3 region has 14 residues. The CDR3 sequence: CASSPRTRKETQYF. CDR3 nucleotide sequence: TGTGCCAGCAGTCCGCGGACTAGAAAAGAGACCCAGTACTTC.

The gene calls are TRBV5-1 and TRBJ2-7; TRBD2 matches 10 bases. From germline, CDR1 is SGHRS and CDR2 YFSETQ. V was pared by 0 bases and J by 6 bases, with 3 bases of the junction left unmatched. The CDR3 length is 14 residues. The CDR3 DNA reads TGCGCCAGCAGCTTGGGGGGACTAGCGCTCGAGCAGTACTTC. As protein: CASSLGGLALEQYF.

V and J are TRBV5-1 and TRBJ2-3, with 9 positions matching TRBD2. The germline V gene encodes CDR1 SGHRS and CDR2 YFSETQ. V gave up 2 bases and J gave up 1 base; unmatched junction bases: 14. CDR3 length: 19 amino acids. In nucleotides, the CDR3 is TGCGCCAGCAGCTTCCCAGGGCTATCGTTAGCGGGAGGCACAGATACGCAGTATTTT. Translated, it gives CASSFPGLSLAGGTDTQYF. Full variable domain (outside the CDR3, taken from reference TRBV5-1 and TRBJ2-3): KAGVTQTPRYLIKTRGQQVTLSCSPISGHRSVSWYQQTPGQGLQFLFEYFSETQRNKGNFPGRFSGRQFSNSRSEMNVSTLELGDSALYLCASSFPGLSLAGGTDTQYFGPGTRLTVL.

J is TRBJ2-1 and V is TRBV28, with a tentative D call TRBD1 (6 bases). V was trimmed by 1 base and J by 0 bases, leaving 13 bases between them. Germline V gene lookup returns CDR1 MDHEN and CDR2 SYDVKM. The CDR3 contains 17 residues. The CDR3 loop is CASSLLGDISSYNEQFF. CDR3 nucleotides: TGTGCCAGCAGTTTATTAGGGGACATAAGCTCCTACAATGAGCAGTTCTTC.

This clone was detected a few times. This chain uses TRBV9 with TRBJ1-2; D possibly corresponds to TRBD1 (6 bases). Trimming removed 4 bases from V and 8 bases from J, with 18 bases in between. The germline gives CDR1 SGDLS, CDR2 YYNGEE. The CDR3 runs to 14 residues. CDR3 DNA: TGTGCCAGCAGCTCGCACGACAGGCTGGAGGGCTACACCTTC. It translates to CASSSHDRLEGYTF.

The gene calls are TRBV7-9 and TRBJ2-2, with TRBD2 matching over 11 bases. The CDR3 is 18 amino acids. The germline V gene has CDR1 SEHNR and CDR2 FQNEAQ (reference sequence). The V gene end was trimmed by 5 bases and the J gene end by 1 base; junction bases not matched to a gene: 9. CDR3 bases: TGTGCCAGCAGCCCGCAGACTAGCGGGGCAGTGAACACCGGGGAGCTGTTTTTT. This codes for CASSPQTSGAVNTGELFF.

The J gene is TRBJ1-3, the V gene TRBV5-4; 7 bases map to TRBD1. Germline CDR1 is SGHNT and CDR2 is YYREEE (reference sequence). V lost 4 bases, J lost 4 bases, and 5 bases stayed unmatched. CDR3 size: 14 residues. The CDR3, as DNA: TGTGCCAGCAGCCCATCGACAGGGGGAAACACCATATATTTT. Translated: CASSPSTGGNTIYF.

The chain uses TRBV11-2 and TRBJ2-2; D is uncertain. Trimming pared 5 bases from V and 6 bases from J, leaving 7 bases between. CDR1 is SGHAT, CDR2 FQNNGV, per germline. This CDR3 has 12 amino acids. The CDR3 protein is CASSPSAGELFF. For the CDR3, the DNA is TGTGCCAGCAGCCCATCGGCCGGGGAGCTGTTTTTT. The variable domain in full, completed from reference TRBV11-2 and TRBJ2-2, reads EAGVAQSPRYKIIEKRQSVAFWCNPISGHATLYWYQQILGQGPKLLIQFQNNGVVDDSQLPKDRFSAERLKGVDSTLKIQPAKLEDSAVYLCASSPSAGELFFGEGSRLTVL.

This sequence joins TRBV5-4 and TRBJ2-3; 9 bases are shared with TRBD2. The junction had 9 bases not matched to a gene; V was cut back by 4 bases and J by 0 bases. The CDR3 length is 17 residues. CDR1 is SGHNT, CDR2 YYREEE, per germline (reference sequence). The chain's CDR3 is CASSPGLAATSTDTQYF. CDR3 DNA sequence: TGTGCCAGCAGCCCGGGACTAGCCGCAACTAGCACAGATACGCAGTATTTT.

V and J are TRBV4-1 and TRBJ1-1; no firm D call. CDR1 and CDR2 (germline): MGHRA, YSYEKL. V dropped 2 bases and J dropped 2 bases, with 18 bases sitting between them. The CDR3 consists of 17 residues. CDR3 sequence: CASSQPLKEGVNTEAFF. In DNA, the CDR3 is TGCGCCAGCAGCCAACCGCTGAAGGAGGGCGTTAACACTGAAGCTTTCTTT.

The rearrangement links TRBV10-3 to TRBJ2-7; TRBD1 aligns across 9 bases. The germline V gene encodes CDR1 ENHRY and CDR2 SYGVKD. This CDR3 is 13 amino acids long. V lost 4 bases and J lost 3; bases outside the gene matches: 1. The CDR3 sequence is CAISATGGYEQYF. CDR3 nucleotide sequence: TGTGCCATCAGTGCGACAGGGGGCTACGAGCAGTACTTC.

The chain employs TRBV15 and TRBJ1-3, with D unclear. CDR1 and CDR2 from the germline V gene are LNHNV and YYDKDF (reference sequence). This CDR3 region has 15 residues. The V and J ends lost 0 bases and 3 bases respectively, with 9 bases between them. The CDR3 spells CATSRDGQNGNTIYF. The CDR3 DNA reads TGTGCCACCAGCAGAGATGGGCAGAATGGAAACACCATATATTTT.